What follows describes a single T cell receptor (beta chain). The record originates from a study of blood T cell repertoires in COVID-19. Trimming at V came to 9 bases and at J to 7 bases, leaving 8 bases not matched to a gene. The CDR3 is 14 residues long. From germline, CDR1 is LNHDA and CDR2 SQIVND (reference sequence). The method was immunoSEQ multiplex PCR; TCRdb's version includes in-frame clones alone and lacks a portion of them. The sample contains some 48,000 clones, 83% of which appear only once. The rearrangement links TRBV19 to TRBJ1-6; TRBD1 agrees at 8 bases. The receptor comes from a human donor in a cohort sampled during active COVID-19. The material sequenced was peripheral blood. CDR3 in amino acids: CASDAGQVNSPLHF. The CDR3, as DNA: TGTGCCAGCGACGCGGGACAGGTCAATTCACCCCTCCACTTT. The whole variable domain, filled in from reference TRBV19 and TRBJ1-6, reads DGGITQSPKYLFRKEGQNVTLSCEQNLNHDAMYWYRQDPGQGLRLIYYSQIVNDFQKGDIAEGYSVSREKKESFPLTVTSAQKNPTAFYLCASDAGQVNSPLHFGNGTRLTVT.